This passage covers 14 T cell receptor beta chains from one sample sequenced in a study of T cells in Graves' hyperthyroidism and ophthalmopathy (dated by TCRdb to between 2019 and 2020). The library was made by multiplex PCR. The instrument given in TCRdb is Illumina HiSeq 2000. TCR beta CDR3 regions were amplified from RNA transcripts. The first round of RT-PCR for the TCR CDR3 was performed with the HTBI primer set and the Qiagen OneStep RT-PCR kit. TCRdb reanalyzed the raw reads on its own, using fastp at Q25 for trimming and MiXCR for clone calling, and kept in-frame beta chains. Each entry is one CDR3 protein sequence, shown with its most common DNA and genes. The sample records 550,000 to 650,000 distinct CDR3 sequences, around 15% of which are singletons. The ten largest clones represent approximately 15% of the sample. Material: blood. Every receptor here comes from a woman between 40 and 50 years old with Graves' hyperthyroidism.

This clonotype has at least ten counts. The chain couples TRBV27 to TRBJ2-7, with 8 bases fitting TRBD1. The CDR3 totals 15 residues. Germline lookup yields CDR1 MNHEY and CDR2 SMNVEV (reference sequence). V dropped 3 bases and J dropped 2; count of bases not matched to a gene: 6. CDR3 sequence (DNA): TGTGCCAGCAGTTTCTATGGACAGGGTGCCTACGAGCAGTACTTC. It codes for CASSFYGQGAYEQYF.

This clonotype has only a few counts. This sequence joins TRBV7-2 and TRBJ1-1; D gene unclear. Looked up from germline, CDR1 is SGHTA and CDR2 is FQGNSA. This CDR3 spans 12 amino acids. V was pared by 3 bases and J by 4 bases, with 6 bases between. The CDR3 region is CASSFGFTEAFF. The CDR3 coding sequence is TGTGCCAGCAGCTTCGGGTTCACTGAAGCTTTCTTT. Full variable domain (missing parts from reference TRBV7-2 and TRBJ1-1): GAGVSQSPSNKVTEKGKDVELRCDPISGHTALYWYRQSLGQGLEFLIYFQGNSAPDKSGLPSDRFSAERTGGSVSTLTIQRTQQEDSAVYLCASSFGFTEAFFGQGTRLTVV.

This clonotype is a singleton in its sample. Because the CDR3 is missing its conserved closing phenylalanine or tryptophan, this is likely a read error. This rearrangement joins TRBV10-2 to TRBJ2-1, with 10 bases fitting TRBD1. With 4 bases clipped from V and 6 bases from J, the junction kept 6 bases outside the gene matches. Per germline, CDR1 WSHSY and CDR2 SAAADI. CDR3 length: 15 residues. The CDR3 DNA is TGCGCCAGCAGTGTCGACAGGGGGCTGGTCAATGAGCAGTTCCTC. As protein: CASSVDRGLVNEQFL.

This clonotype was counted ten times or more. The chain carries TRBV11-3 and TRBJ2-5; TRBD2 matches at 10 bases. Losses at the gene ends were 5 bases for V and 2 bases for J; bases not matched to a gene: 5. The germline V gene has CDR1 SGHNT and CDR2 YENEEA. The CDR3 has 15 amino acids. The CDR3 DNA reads TGTGCCAGCAGCGCTAGCGGGAGCGCTCAAGAGACCCAGTACTTC. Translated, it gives CASSASGSAQETQYF.

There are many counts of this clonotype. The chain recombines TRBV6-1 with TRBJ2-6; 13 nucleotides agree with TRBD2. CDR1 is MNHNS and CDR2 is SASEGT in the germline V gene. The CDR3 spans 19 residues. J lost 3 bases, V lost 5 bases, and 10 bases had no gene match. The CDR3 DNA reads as TGTGCCAGCAGTTCAATTGGACTAGCGGGAGCGGGTGGGGCCAACGTCCTGACTTTC. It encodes CASSSIGLAGAGGANVLTF.

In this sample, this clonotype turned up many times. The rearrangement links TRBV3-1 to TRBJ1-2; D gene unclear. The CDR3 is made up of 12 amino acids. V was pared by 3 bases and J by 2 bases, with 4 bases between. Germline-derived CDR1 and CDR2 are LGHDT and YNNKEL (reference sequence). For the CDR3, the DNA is TGTGCCAGCAGCCATGGCAACTATGGCTACACCTTC. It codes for CASSHGNYGYTF.

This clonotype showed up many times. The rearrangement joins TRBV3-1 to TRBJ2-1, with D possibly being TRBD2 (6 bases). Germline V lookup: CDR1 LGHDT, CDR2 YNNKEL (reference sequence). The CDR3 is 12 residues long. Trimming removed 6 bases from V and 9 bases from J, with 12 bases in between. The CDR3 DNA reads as TGTGCCAGCAGTCAGACCGGGGGTGAGCAGTTCTTC. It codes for CASSQTGGEQFF.

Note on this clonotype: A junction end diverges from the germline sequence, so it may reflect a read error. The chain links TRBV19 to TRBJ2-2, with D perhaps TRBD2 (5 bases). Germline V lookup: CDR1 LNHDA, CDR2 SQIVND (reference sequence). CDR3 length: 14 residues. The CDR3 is CASSISENTGVLFF. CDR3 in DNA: TGTGCCAGTAGTATTTCAGAGAACACCGGGGTGCTGTTTTTT.

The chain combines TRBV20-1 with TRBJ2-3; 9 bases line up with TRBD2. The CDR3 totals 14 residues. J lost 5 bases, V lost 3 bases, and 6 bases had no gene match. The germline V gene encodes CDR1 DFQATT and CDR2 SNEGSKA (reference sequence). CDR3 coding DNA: TGCAGTGCTAGCTGGGCGGGAGGGGGAGATACGCAGTATTTT. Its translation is CSASWAGGGDTQYF.

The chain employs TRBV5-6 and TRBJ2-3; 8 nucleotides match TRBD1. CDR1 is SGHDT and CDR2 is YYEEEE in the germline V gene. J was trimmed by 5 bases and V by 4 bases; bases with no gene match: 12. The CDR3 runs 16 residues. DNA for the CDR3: TGTGCCAGCAGCCGCCTACAGGGGGGCGCGGAAGATACGCAGTATTTT. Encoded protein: CASSRLQGGAEDTQYF.

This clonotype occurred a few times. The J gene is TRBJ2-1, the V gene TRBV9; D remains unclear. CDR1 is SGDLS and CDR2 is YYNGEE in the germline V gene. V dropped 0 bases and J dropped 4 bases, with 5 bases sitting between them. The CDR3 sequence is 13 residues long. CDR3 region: CASSVDYYNEQFF. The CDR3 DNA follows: TGTGCCAGCAGCGTAGACTATTACAATGAGCAGTTCTTC.

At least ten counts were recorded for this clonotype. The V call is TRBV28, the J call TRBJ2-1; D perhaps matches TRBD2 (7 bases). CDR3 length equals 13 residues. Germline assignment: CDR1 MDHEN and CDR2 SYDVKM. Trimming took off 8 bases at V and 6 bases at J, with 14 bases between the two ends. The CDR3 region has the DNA TGTGCCAGCGGGGGGGCGGGTGGCAATGAGCAGTTCTTC. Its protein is CASGGAGGNEQFF.

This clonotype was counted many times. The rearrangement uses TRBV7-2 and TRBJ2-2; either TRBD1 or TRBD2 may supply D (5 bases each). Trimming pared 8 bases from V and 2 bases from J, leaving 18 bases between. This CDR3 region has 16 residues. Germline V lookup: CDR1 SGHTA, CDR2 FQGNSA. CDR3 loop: CASRDPTRANTGELFF. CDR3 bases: TGTGCCAGCCGGGACCCGACGCGTGCTAACACCGGGGAGCTGTTTTTT.

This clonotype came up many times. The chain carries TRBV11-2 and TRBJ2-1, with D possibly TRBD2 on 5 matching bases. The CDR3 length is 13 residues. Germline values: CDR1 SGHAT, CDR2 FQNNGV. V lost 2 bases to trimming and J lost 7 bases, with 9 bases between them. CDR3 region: CASSLPGMNEQFF. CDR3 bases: TGTGCCAGCAGCTTACCGGGAATGAATGAGCAGTTCTTC. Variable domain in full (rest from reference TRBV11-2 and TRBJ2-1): EAGVAQSPRYKIIEKRQSVAFWCNPISGHATLYWYQQILGQGPKLLIQFQNNGVVDDSQLPKDRFSAERLKGVDSTLKIQPAKLEDSAVYLCASSLPGMNEQFFGPGTRLTVL.